These T cell receptor beta chains were read from a single sample in a study of hypomethylating agent response in myelodysplastic syndrome. Sequencing used immunoSEQ multiplex PCR; TCRdb keeps in-frame clones, though not all of them. Of 5,000 to 6,000 clones listed, around 90% are singletons. This specimen consisted of bone marrow, obtained before or after starting hypomethylating agent treatment for myelodysplastic syndrome (not recorded which). These TCRs come from a human donor with myelodysplastic syndrome. Each CDR3 is given without its conserved first and last residue. The D gene is left open where the match is weak. Clone size is shown for a subset of rows, as once, few, many or a class of expanded clone.

>.|TRBJ1-2|TRBV6-5|.
ASSYGWGLGYT
>.|TRBJ2-2|TRBV9|.
ASSVFGTGELF
>.|TRBJ1-1|TRBV25-1|TRBD1
ASPTQGEPTEAF
>.|TRBJ2-5|TRBV7-9|TRBD2
ASSPGLTSGETQY
>.|TRBJ1-1|TRBV6-1|.
ASSVQGNTEAF
>few|TRBJ2-3|TRBV27|.
ASSWQGYTDTQY
>.|TRBJ2-5|TRBV11-2|.
ASSLAGFEGETQY
>.|TRBJ1-6|TRBV11-1|TRBD1
ASSLQGEREDSPLH
>.|TRBJ2-7|TRBV5-1|.
ASIGDTDYEQY
>.|TRBJ1-1|TRBV30|.
AWTAGTSNTEAF
>.|TRBJ2-1|TRBV5-4|TRBD2
ASSPNIAGAANEQF
>.|TRBJ1-5|TRBV19|.
ASSPLSGYSNQPQH
>.|TRBJ1-2|TRBV5-1|.
ASSSPAGYGYT
>.|TRBJ1-2|TRBV6-6|.
ASSYSGRFNNYGYT
>.|TRBJ1-6|TRBV12-5|.
ASDGREYNSPLH
>.|TRBJ2-2|TRBV6-5|.
ASSYSFDRGTGELF
>few|TRBJ1-2|TRBV5-1|.
ASSFRGYGYT
>.|TRBJ1-6|TRBV27|.
ASSSIGAYNSPLH
>few|TRBJ1-1|TRBV30|TRBD1
AWSYHTGDTEAF
>.|TRBJ1-2|TRBV29-1|.
SADDLGNYGYT
>.|TRBJ2-7|TRBV7-9|TRBD2
ASSLARGGAGGQLV
>.|TRBJ2-5|TRBV4-1|TRBD1
ASSQVLGDREEETQY
>.|TRBJ1-4|TRBV4-1|TRBD1
ASSRQGPVESEKLF
>few|TRBJ1-2|TRBV18|.
ASSPNQETNYGYT
>.|TRBJ2-5|TRBV6-6|.
ASSYSNQKETQY
>.|TRBJ2-3|TRBV5-1|.
ASSPSSGGRSTDTQY
>.|TRBJ2-2|TRBV5-1|.
ASSLAPGGELF
>.|TRBJ2-7|TRBV5-6|TRBD1
ASSLGQGGIYEQY
>.|TRBJ2-7|TRBV21-1|.
ASSKGRGLDYEQY
>.|TRBJ2-7|TRBV4-3|.
ASSQEYEGVQY
>.|TRBJ1-2|TRBV9|.
ASSPQSGASYGYT